These 17 T cell receptor beta chains were sequenced from one sample in a study of cytomegalovirus exposure and HLA in healthy donors. PCR employed 60 Vbeta and 13 Jbeta primers. Sequenced by immunoSEQ multiplex PCR; TCRdb stores in-frame clones only, minus some. The sample lists over 110,000 clones, roughly 74% occurring once. The specimen sequenced was PBMCs. The receptor source for this set is a woman between 40 and 50 years old in good health and CMV-seropositive.

V is TRBV20-1 and J is TRBJ2-7; TRBD2 is a possible D gene (6 bases). From germline, CDR1 is DFQATT and CDR2 SNEGSKA (reference sequence). Trimming stripped 5 bases from V and 3 bases from J, with 8 bases between. The CDR3 contains 11 residues. CDR3 sequence (DNA): TGCAGTGCTGAAGCGGGCTACGAGCAGTACTTC. This translates into CSAEAGYEQYF.

The chain links TRBV7-9 to TRBJ2-1, with D possibly TRBD1 on 5 matching bases. V was shortened by 1 base and J by 4 bases, with 11 bases between the two germline ends. This CDR3 has 15 amino acids. Germline CDR1 and CDR2: SEHNR and FQNEAQ (reference sequence). The CDR3 is CASSLGRGTYNEQFF. CDR3 in DNA: TGTGCCAGCAGCTTAGGTAGGGGAACGTACAATGAGCAGTTCTTC. Looking up the rest from reference TRBV7-9 and TRBJ2-1 gives the full variable domain: DTGVSQNPRHKITKRGQNVTFRCDPISEHNRLYWYRQTLGQGPEFLTYFQNEAQLEKSRLLSDRFSAERPKGSFSTLEIQRTEQGDSAMYLCASSLGRGTYNEQFFGPGTRLTVL.

J is TRBJ2-1 and V is TRBV9; 10 nucleotides match TRBD2. The CDR3 has 15 residues. J was trimmed by 2 bases and V by 3 bases; bases with no gene match: 2. Germline CDR1 and CDR2: SGDLS and YYNGEE. This CDR3 is CASSDGTSAYNEQFF. The CDR3 nucleotides are TGTGCCAGCAGCGACGGGACTAGCGCCTACAATGAGCAGTTCTTC.

This chain uses TRBV2 with TRBJ2-2; 7 bases are shared with TRBD2. This CDR3 is built from 14 residues. Looked up from germline, CDR1 is SNHLY and CDR2 is FYNNEI. V lost 2 bases, J lost 7 bases, and 4 bases stayed unmatched. Here the CDR3 DNA reads TGTGCCAGCAGTGAAAGACTAGCCGGCGGGGAGCTGTTTTTT. Translated: CASSERLAGGELFF.

This chain links TRBV15 with TRBJ2-7; TRBD1 matches 7 bases. The V gene's germline CDR1 is LNHNV and CDR2 YYDKDF (reference sequence). The trim removed 1 base at V and 0 bases at J, leaving 9 bases unmatched. The CDR3 spans 17 residues. The CDR3 is CATSRGAGTAPSYEQYF. DNA for the CDR3: TGTGCCACCAGCAGAGGCGCAGGGACAGCCCCCTCCTACGAGCAGTACTTC.

The chain joins TRBV2 to TRBJ2-1; possible D gene TRBD2, 6 bases. Germline assignment: CDR1 SNHLY and CDR2 FYNNEI. The CDR3 has 15 amino acids. The ends were cut back, 7 bases at V and 0 bases at J, with 13 bases in the middle. CDR3 sequence (DNA): TGTGCCAGCACTCTAAGCGGGTTCTCCTACAATGAGCAGTTCTTC. This sequence encodes CASTLSGFSYNEQFF.

V gene TRBV11-3 combines with J gene TRBJ1-1; a weak D match, TRBD1 (6 bases). The CDR3 is made up of 14 amino acids. Trimming stripped 5 bases from V and 4 bases from J, with 14 bases between. Germline CDR1 SGHNT, CDR2 YENEEA. Written as DNA, the CDR3 is TGTGCCAGCAGCGGCACAGGGAGAGGCACTGAAGCTTTCTTT. This codes for CASSGTGRGTEAFF.

The rearrangement joins TRBV9 to TRBJ2-5; 8 bases fit TRBD2. Germline CDR1 is SGDLS and CDR2 is YYNGEE. J lost 3 bases, V lost 4 bases, and 2 bases had no gene match. CDR3 length: 13 amino acids. Here the CDR3 DNA reads TGTGCCAGCAGCCGGGGACTAGAAGAGACCCAGTACTTC. This sequence encodes CASSRGLEETQYF.

The V and J genes are TRBV7-9 and TRBJ2-3, with D maybe TRBD1 (7 bases). Germline assignment: CDR1 SEHNR and CDR2 FQNEAQ (reference sequence). V lost 7 bases, J lost 11 bases, and 16 bases lay in between. CDR3 size: 12 residues. CDR3 nucleotide sequence: TGTGCCAGCACCTCAGGGGGGAAAGTGCAGTATTTT. It translates to CASTSGGKVQYF.

V usage is TRBV7-8 and J usage is TRBJ1-5, with D unresolved. V lost 0 bases to trimming and J lost 3 bases, with 9 bases between them. The CDR3 sequence is 15 residues long. Germline CDR1 SGHVS, CDR2 FQNEAQ. The CDR3 is CASSLAEVANQPQHF. In DNA, the CDR3 is TGTGCCAGCAGCTTAGCGGAGGTCGCCAATCAGCCCCAGCATTTT.

This chain joins TRBV18 and TRBJ2-3; D might be TRBD2 (6 bases). The V end was cut by 1 base, the J end by 2 bases, with 7 bases between. The CDR3 loop spans 14 amino acids. Germline CDR1 is KGHSH and CDR2 is LQKENI. CDR3 sequence reads: CASSPLAATDTQYF. Here the CDR3 DNA reads TGTGCCAGCTCACCACTAGCGGCCACAGATACGCAGTATTTT.

V is TRBV11-2 and J is TRBJ2-1; 13 positions agree with TRBD2. The CDR3 is 15 residues long. CDR1 is SGHAT and CDR2 is FQNNGV in the germline V gene. V gave up 7 bases and J gave up 7 bases; unmatched junction bases: 7. The DNA for the CDR3 is TGTGCCAGCACCCTCGGACTAGCGGGAGTTAATGAGCAGTTCTTC. Translating gives CASTLGLAGVNEQFF. The full variable domain, in which reference TRBV11-2 and TRBJ2-1 provide the parts outside the CDR3, is EAGVAQSPRYKIIEKRQSVAFWCNPISGHATLYWYQQILGQGPKLLIQFQNNGVVDDSQLPKDRFSAERLKGVDSTLKIQPAKLEDSAVYLCASTLGLAGVNEQFFGPGTRLTVL.

In this sample, this clone turned up a few times. The rearrangement uses TRBV18 and TRBJ1-4, with TRBD1 matching 8 bases. CDR1 and CDR2 (germline): KGHSH, LQKENI. Trimming took 2 bases from V and 7 from J; bases not matched to a gene: 6. CDR3 length: 15 residues. CDR3 nucleotides: TGTGCCAGCTCACCATCCACAGGGGGTGGTGAAAAACTGTTTTTT. This codes for CASSPSTGGGEKLFF.

The rearrangement links TRBV7-8 to TRBJ2-5, with 8 bases that match TRBD1. The J call may be incorrect, as the DNA end agrees better with TRBJ2-7. The CDR3 contains 14 residues. Per the germline V gene, CDR1 is SGHVS and CDR2 is FQNEAQ. CDR3 loop: CASSRDRGSYEQYF. DNA of the CDR3: TGTGCCAGCAGCCGCGACAGGGGCTCCTACGAGCAGTACTTC.

The chain uses TRBV7-9 and TRBJ1-2, with 7 positions matching TRBD1. CDR3 length: 15 amino acids. In germline, CDR1 is SEHNR, CDR2 FQNEAQ (reference sequence). V gave up 5 bases and J gave up 14 bases; unmatched junction bases: 20. CDR3 residues: CASSRGGDSPPVRTF. In DNA form, the CDR3 reads TGTGCCAGCAGCCGGGGCGGGGACAGCCCTCCAGTGAGGACCTTC.

V is TRBV18 and J is TRBJ2-7; D perhaps matches TRBD1 (6 bases). The CDR3 runs to 16 residues. V was cut by 3 bases and J by 2 bases, with 17 bases left in between. Per the germline V gene, CDR1 is KGHSH and CDR2 is LQKENI. CDR3 DNA: TGTGCCAGCTCACCGACGACAGGTCCAATAGCCTACGAGCAGTACTTC. It specifies CASSPTTGPIAYEQYF.

This clone was picked up a small number of times. The chain combines TRBV7-2 with TRBJ2-7; D gene uncertain. CDR3 length: 15 amino acids. Germline CDR1 SGHTA, CDR2 FQGNSA. The V gene lost 9 bases and the J gene lost 4 bases, with 22 bases spanning the gap. The CDR3 is CASFFKQKAAYEQYF. The DNA for the CDR3 is TGTGCCAGTTTTTTCAAGCAGAAGGCGGCATACGAGCAGTACTTC.